The following is a T cell receptor (beta chain) sequence with its context. V was cut by 0 bases and J by 5 bases, with 12 bases left in between. Germline CDR1 KGHDR, CDR2 SFDVKD. The CDR3 is made up of 15 amino acids. The data derive from a study of blood T cell repertoires in COVID-19. Study summary: Material from acute and convalescent COVID-19 was sourced from the United States, Italy and Spain. From T cells, B-cell-depleted T cells, or PBMCs came the material, which was cDNA or gDNA.

As originally analysed: Nucleated cell number was recorded as an estimate derived from reference gene primer amplification. Sequencing was performed with immunoSEQ multiplex PCR; in TCRdb, only in-frame clones are kept and a portion is missing. V and J calls and clone size are those listed in that table; D and trimming were worked out from the DNA. The sample contains 40,000 or so clones, around 79% of which appear only once. Sequenced material: peripheral blood. This chain links TRBV24-1 with TRBJ2-5; the D gene is possibly TRBD1 (5 bases). The TCR originated in a man between 65 and 85 years old with acute or convalescent COVID-19. Here the CDR3 DNA reads TGTGCCACCAGTGATTTGAGGGGAATGCAGGAGACCCAGTACTTC. It is translated as CATSDLRGMQETQYF.